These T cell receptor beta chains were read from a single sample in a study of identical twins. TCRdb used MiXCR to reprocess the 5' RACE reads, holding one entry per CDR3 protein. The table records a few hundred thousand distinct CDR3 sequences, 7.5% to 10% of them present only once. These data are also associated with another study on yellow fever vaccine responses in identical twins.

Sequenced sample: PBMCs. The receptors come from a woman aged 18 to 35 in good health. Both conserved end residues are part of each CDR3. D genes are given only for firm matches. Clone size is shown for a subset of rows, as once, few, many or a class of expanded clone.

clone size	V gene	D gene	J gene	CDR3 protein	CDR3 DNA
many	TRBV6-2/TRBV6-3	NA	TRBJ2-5	CASRRPKQQETQYF	TGTGCCAGCCGGAGACCAAAGCAACAAGAGACCCAGTACTTC
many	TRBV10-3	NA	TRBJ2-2	CAIRLGSNTGELFF	TGTGCCATCAGGTTAGGCTCAAACACCGGGGAGCTGTTTTTT
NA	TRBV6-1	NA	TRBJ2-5	CASSSRLLQETQYF	TGTGCCAGCAGCTCGCGATTGTTGCAAGAGACCCAGTACTTC
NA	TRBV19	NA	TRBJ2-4	CASSTQGGDIQYF	TGTGCCAGTAGTACCCAGGGGGGAGACATTCAGTACTTC
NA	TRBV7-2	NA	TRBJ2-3	CASSLGGGQADTQYF	TGTGCCAGCAGCTTAGGGGGGGGCCAAGCAGATACGCAGTATTTT
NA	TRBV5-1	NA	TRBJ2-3	CASSPSGDSTDTQYF	TGCGCCAGCAGCCCCAGCGGAGACTCGACAGATACGCAGTATTTT
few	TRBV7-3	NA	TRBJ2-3	CASSLTSVGPQDTPCPIDTQYF	TGTGCCAGCAGCTTAACGTCGGTGGGGCCGCAAGACACTCCTTGCCCCATAGATACGCAGTATTTT
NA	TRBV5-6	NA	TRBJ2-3	CASSLAATSTDTQYF	TGTGCCAGCAGCTTGGCGGCAACTAGCACAGATACGCAGTATTTT
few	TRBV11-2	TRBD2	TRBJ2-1	CASSLGPGGPGDEQFF	TGTGCCAGCAGCTTAGGTCCGGGAGGGCCCGGGGATGAGCAGTTCTTC
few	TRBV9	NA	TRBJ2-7	CASSVGEGSYEQYF	TGTGCCAGCAGCGTGGGCGAGGGTTCCTACGAGCAGTACTTC
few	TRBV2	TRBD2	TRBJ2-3	CASSVLAGPTDTQYF	TGTGCCAGCAGTGTCCTAGCGGGGCCCACAGATACGCAGTATTTT
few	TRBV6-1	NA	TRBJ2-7	CASRDIQRVSYEQYF	TGTGCCAGCAGGGATATCCAGCGGGTCTCCTACGAGCAGTACTTC
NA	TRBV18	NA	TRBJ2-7	CASSPGGGLDYEQYF	TGTGCCAGCTCACCCGGTGGCGGACTTGACTACGAGCAGTACTTC
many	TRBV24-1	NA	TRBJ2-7	CATSAERFTLLHF	TGTGCCACCAGCGCCGAAAGGTTTACGTTACTCCACTTC